This TCR beta chain comes out of a study of cytomegalovirus exposure and HLA in healthy donors (TCRdb year 2017). In the study overall: In an earlier analysis of 450 to 750 of the donors, about 260 Gb of sequence data and 117 million unique TCR beta sequences from 150 million to 200 million T cells were reported. An early release covering roughly 600 HLA-typed donors comprised approximately 300 gigabases of sequencing data and roughly 86 million unique TCR sequences. Of the approximately 400 genotyped donors, over 65% fell in the genetic ancestry cluster associated with self-reported Caucasian donors. The study aimed to test whether cataloging public T cell receptors could reveal signatures of past pathogen exposure. Using immunosequencing, the study profiled T cell repertoires from roughly 650 subjects and related those repertoires to cytomegalovirus serostatus. Along with the approximately 670-subject first cohort, a separate validation cohort of about 110 different subjects was used. To predict cytomegalovirus infection status, the study brought together high-throughput TCR immunosequencing, statistical association of individual TCRs with disease status, and machine learning. In a later analysis, previously published TCR beta repertoires from about 670 donors were re-analyzed and high-resolution HLA genotyping was added so that TCR occurrence patterns could be studied. The later analysis used no new phenotypic data to find candidate immune exposures, relying instead on TCR beta sequences and their occurrence across donors. In an earlier analysis of roughly 600 of the donors, high-throughput TCR beta sequencing was used to judge whether each TCR beta V gene segment behaved as functional or pseudogenic. Alongside the repertoire data, information on donor age, sex, ethnicity and CMV serostatus was compiled. A later genetic analysis used genome-wide SNP genotypes for about three fifths of the 666 donors, treating that subset as a discovery cohort. Every repertoire in the discovery cohort had been generated on one and the same sequencing platform. HLA typing covered class I and class II loci at four-digit resolution. Typing coverage varied by locus: roughly 620-630 donors for A, B, C, DRB1 and DQB1; some 520 for DQA1; more than 600 for DPA1; some 470 for DPB1. Several DR-DQ haplotypes were treated as single units for association and clustering because of strong linkage in the cohort. On average, over 200,000 unique TCR beta nucleotide sequences were sequenced per donor among some 430 genotyped donors of the cohort, with 15% to 20% of those sequences being non-productive. The research as a whole found: An earlier analysis of approximately 590 of the donors showed that most TCR beta V segments appeared in productive rearrangements either about 87% or about 30% of the time, which broadly matched IMGT annotations. In vitro tests confirmed that a few of the cytomegalovirus-associated TCR beta chains recognize cytomegalovirus antigens. The earlier analysis of approximately 560 of the donors excluded seventeen rarely observed V segments, including chromosome 9 orphons, because counts were too low. A later genetic analysis reported fewer N-insertions in productive TCRs among donors in an Asian-associated ancestry cluster than the roughly 720-donor mean. In a later analysis, the rate of TCR association differed among HLA loci, with DRB1 alleles having the most associated TCRs and HLA-C alleles having the fewest. An association between a missense DCLRE1C variant and V-gene and J-gene trimming of TCR beta chains was found in a later genetic analysis and replicated in an independent cohort. Presence/absence analyses assumed roughly uniform sequencing depth across donors, an assumption that may not hold. A later analysis found that most CMV-associated TCR beta chains appeared HLA-restricted, with HLA associations seemingly driven largely by CMV exposure. Immune exposure information for the cohort was limited to CMV serostatus. The study gave a list of around 170 TCR beta chains associated with cytomegalovirus. Cytomegalovirus status was reported to be diagnosed by the classifier with high specificity and sensitivity in both the original and validation cohorts. Several of the top co-occurrence clusters appeared to be linked to parvovirus B19, influenza, CMV and Epstein-Barr virus, according to a later analysis. Linkage disequilibrium might explain the correlated functional status among segregating V segments, but an unknown experimental factor could not be excluded. A further reported finding was that TCR beta sequences accurately predicted the HLA-A and HLA-B alleles for most subjects in the first cohort. Strong co-occurrence of HLA alleles, especially DR and DQ, made assigning TCR associations to individual alleles difficult. Specific HLA alleles were associated with 15,000 to 20,000 TCR beta sequences at a false discovery rate of 0.05 in a later analysis. A later analysis found that HLA-associated TCR beta chains were more clonally expanded and had lower generation probabilities than equally common non-associated chains. A cluster of highly shared sequence variants was judged likely to represent a technical artifact of the sequencing pipeline. While some public TCRs were present in many individuals, most TCR sequences turned up only very rarely across donors. It was suggested by the authors that the approach could potentially be generalized to other disease states and immunological phenotypes. The cohort was sequenced for TCR beta chains only, and without alpha or paired-chain data the features that could be detected were limited. Because HLA typing was missing for some donors at each locus, association tests included only the typed subset.

The cohort comprised 550 to 700 healthy bone marrow donors. Cohort members were all nominally healthy when sampled, although unrecorded immune exposures were likely present. The donor was CMV seronegative and was included in the group of a few hundred seronegative cohort members. A peripheral blood sample was collected from each donor, and TCR beta sequencing was performed on peripheral blood mononuclear cells. The Qiagen DNeasy Blood Extraction Kit was used to extract genomic DNA from the blood cell samples. Library preparation used the immunoSEQ multiplex PCR assay. A mixture of 60 forward primers for TCR Vbeta segments and 13 reverse primers for TCR Jbeta segments was used in the multiplex PCR. The CDR3 region of rearranged TCR beta genes was amplified from genomic DNA with a multiplex PCR assay. The Illumina HiSeq System was used to sequence the amplified TCR beta libraries as 87-base-pair reads. Regarding the original processing steps: Across the roughly 600 repertoires, a later analysis counted 80 million or so unique TCR beta chains, 9.5 million to 13 million of which were shared by at least two donors. Raw reads were error-corrected and collapsed into unique sequences with a nearest-neighbor algorithm that merged closely related sequences to remove PCR and sequencing errors. To assign V, D and J gene segments, CDR3 sequences were aligned to IMGT reference sequences. Each retained sequence needed at least a six-nucleotide match to both a V gene segment and a J gene segment. Rearrangements were called productive when the CDR3 lacked stop codons and stayed in frame with V and J; all others were non-productive. Following IMGT convention, CDR3 was defined as the stretch from the second conserved V-encoded cysteine to the conserved J-encoded phenylalanine. The earlier analysis of fewer than 700 of the donors excluded sequences that lacked an unambiguous match to a single V gene segment. In an earlier analysis of some 590 of the donors, a V segment was called functional when productive rearrangements were above 56.7%, and segregating when the standard deviation between donors exceeded 5%. A statistical classification framework was built for diagnosing cytomegalovirus status from the catalog of TCR beta chain sequences. In a later analysis, V and J genes were assigned by comparing TCR nucleotide sequences against IMGT/GENE-DB human TR gene sequences. Using the TCRdist pipeline, a later analysis assigned CDR3 sequences along with most-parsimonious VDJ recombination scenarios. A later analysis defined each TCR beta chain by its CDR3 amino acid sequence plus V-gene family, and excluded reads lacking a unique V-gene family. A later analysis removed 500 to 600 highly shared, low-generation-probability nucleotide sequences to deal with suspected cross-contamination and a sequencing artifact. A later analysis calculated a clonal expansion index for each public chain from normalized within-repertoire ranks of inferred template counts. In a later analysis, generation probabilities were computed with a VDJ recombination model fitted to out-of-frame rearrangements, and the resulting probabilities were checked against IGoR. A later analysis scored TCR-TCR, TCR-HLA and TCR-CMV co-occurrence with hypergeometric tests, applying a repertoire-size bias correction to TCR pairs. A later analysis estimated false discovery rates by permuting HLA or CMV assignments 20 times. In a later analysis, co-occurring TCRs were grouped using DBSCAN, and TCRdist sequence similarity was added for clustering within HLA-allele-positive subsets. For co-occurrence clustering, repertoires with fewer than 30,000 or more than 120,000 public chains were excluded, along with roughly five repertoires with anomalous nucleotide sharing. TCRdb obtained this table from immuneACCESS and retained in-frame rearrangements with V and J assigned. These tables miss some clones; where compared with another copy, unresolved V genes account for less than half of the shortfall, and the remainder is unexplained. D and trimming were read from the DNA, whereas the V and J calls and clone size are those reported in that table. This sample has about 150,000 clones in its table, and roughly 83% of those were observed once. 0.95% to 1.5% of the sample comes from the top ten.

Details on this clone: Which antigen it targets is not known. No base quality values were provided; no much bigger clone lies one nucleotide off.

The sequenced material came from PBMCs. The TCR was taken from a boy under 10 years old in good health and CMV-seronegative.

The DNA sequence is given as TGTGCCAGCAGGGAGGAGTCTAATGAAAAACTGTTTTTT. Its protein product is CASREESNEKLFF. This receptor chain uses TRBV28 and TRBJ1-4; the D gene is not confidently resolved. The germline V gene provides CDR1 MDHEN and CDR2 SYDVKM. Spanning cysteine to phenylalanine, the CDR3 consists of 13 amino acids. The retained sequence is limited to the CDR3, 39 bases, with the frame set at the first base. V drops 6 bases and J drops 3 bases, leaving 8 bases in between.